This TCR beta chain emerged from a study of cytomegalovirus exposure and HLA in healthy donors. As for the study in general: In a later analysis, it was reported that the 110 or so validation repertoires had been produced on the same platform as the roughly 700 repertoires belonging to the first cohort.

Method: immunoSEQ multiplex PCR; TCRdb's copy keeps in-frame clones and lacks some. The data contain roughly 270,000 clones, roughly 90% of them seen just once; the ten biggest clones take up around 0.9%. CDR1 is SGHRS, CDR2 YFSETQ, per germline. The CDR3 consists of 16 residues. The study's findings and limits: There were around 160 TCR beta chains listed as cytomegalovirus-associated. While the bulk of TCR sequences proved rare, some public TCRs turned up in many donors.

About this clone: The antigen remains unidentified. Its ends do not fully match the called genes, so a read error is possible. The same CDR3 is also encoded by other DNA sequences in this sample.

The chain uses TRBV5-1 and TRBJ2-7, with 12 positions matching TRBD2. Source material: PBMCs. The clonotype was recovered from a woman aged 18-30 years in good health and CMV-seronegative. CDR3 bases: TGCGCCAGCAGCCGGATGACTAGCGGGAGTACCCACGAGCAGTATTTC. Translated, it gives CASSRMTSGSTHEQYF.